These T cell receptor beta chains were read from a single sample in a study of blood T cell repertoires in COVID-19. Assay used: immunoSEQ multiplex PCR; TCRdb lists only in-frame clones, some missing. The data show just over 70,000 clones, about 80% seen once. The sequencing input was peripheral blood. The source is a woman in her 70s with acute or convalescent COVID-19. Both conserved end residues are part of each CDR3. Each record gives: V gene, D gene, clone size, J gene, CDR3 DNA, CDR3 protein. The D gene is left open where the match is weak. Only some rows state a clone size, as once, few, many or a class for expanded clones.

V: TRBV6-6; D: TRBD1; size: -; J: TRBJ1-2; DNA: TGTGCCACCCTACAGGGGACTAGGGGGGGCTACACCTTC; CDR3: CATLQGTRGGYTF
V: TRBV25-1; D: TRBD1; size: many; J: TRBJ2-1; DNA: TGTGCCAGCAGTGATCCCGGACAGGTAGGAGATGAGCAGTTCTTC; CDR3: CASSDPGQVGDEQFF
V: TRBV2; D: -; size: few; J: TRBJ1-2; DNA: TGTGCCAGCAGCCTGTCGGCGGTAAACTATGGCTACACCTTC; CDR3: CASSLSAVNYGYTF
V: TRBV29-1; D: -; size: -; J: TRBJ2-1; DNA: TGCAGCGTTGATAGATCATATGAGCAGTTCTTC; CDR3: CSVDRSYEQFF
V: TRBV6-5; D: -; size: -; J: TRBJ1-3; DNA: TGTGCCAGCAACCAGGGAAGAGGAGGAAACACCATATATTTT; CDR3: CASNQGRGGNTIYF
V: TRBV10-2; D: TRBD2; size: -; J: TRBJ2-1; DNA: TGCGCCAGCAGACTAGCGGGGGGGCCGGGTAATGAGCAGTTCTTC; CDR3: CASRLAGGPGNEQFF
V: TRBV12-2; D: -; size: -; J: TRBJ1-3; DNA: TGTGCAAGTCGCTTAAATCGAACCAGGGCTGTAGGAAACACCATATATTTT; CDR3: CASRLNRTRAVGNTIYF
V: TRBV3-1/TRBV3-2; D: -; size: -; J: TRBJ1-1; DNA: TGTGCCAGCACCTTTACAGGGTTGGCGACTGAAGCTTTCTTT; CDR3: CASTFTGLATEAFF
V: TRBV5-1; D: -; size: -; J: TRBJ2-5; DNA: TGCGCCAGCAGCCCCGGTCCAGGGTTGGAGACCCAGTACTTC; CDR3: CASSPGPGLETQYF
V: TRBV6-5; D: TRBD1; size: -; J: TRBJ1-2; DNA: TGTGCCAGCAGCCTTCACGGGACAGGGGATCGCTACACCTTC; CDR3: CASSLHGTGDRYTF
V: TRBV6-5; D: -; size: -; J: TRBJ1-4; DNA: TGTGCCAGCACCAACGGTGAAAAACTGTTTTTT; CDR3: CASTNGEKLFF
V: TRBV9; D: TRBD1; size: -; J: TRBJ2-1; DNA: TGTGCCAGCAGCCCCCGAGGGGACAGGGGGGATTTTCGGAGCTCCTACAATGAGCAGTTCTTC; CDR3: CASSPRGDRGDFRSSYNEQFF
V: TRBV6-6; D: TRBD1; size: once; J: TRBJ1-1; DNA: TGTGCCAGCATCGCCGGGACAGAGAACACTGAAGCTTTCTTT; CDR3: CASIAGTENTEAFF
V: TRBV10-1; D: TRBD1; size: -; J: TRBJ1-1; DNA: TGCGCCAGCAGTGAGTCCCGGGGCACAGGGGGAAGGACTGAAGCTTTCTTT; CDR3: CASSESRGTGGRTEAFF
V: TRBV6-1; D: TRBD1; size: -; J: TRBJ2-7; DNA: TGTGCCAGCAGTGATGGGACAGGGCTCTACGAGCAGTACTTC; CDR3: CASSDGTGLYEQYF
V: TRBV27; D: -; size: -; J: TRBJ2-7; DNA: TGTGCCAGCAGAAGAGAACAGTCCTCCTCCTACGAGCAGTACTTC; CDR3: CASRREQSSSYEQYF
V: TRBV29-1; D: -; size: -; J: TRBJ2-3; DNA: TGCAGCGTTGAAGATCCCGGAGGCACAGATACGCAGTATTTT; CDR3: CSVEDPGGTDTQYF
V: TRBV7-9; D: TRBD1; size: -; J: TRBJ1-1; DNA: TGTGCCAGCAGCCCCACGGTGGGACAGGGTGCAGCTTTCTTT; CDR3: CASSPTVGQGAAFF
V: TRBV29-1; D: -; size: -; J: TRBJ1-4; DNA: TGCAGCGTTGAAGAGGAGGACAGTAATGAAAAACTGTTTTTT; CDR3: CSVEEEDSNEKLFF
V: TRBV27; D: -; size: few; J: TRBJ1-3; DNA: TGTGCCAGCAGTTCGAATGCCTTTTGGGGAGCTGGAAACACCATATATTTT; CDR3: CASSSNAFWGAGNTIYF
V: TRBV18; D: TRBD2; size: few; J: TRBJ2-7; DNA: TGTGCCAGCTCACCAGCGACTAGCGTGAGTGGTGGGGAAAAAACCTACGAGCAGTACTTC; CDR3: CASSPATSVSGGEKTYEQYF
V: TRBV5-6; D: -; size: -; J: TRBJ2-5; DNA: TGTGCCAGCAGCCCGGGGGTATTAGGGGAAGAGACCCAGTACTTC; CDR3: CASSPGVLGEETQYF
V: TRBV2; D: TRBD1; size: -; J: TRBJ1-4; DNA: TGTGCCAGCAGTTCGCCGGACAGGGCGCGTGAAAAACTGTTTTTT; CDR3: CASSSPDRAREKLFF
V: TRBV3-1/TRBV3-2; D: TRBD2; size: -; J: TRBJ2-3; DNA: TGTGCCAGCAGCCCAACAAGCGGGAGTCAAGATACGCAGTATTTT; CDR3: CASSPTSGSQDTQYF
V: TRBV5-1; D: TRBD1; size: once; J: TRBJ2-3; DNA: TGCGCCAGCAGCTCCGGGACAGCAAGCACAGATACGCAGTATTTT; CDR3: CASSSGTASTDTQYF
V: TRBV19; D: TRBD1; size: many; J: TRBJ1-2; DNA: TGTGCCAGTAGTATCTATATAGGACAGGGGCCCTCCTATGGCTACACCTTC; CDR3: CASSIYIGQGPSYGYTF
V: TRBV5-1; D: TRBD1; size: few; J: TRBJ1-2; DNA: TGCGCCAGCAGCGGGACAGGGGATTATGGCTACACCTTC; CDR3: CASSGTGDYGYTF
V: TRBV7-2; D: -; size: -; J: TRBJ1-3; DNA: TGTGCCAGCAGCTTTGACAGTTTCTCTGGAAACACCATATATTTT; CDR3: CASSFDSFSGNTIYF
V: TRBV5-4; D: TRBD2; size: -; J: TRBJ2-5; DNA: TGTGCCAGCAGCCAGACTAGCGGGACCCAAGAGACCCAGTACTTC; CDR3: CASSQTSGTQETQYF
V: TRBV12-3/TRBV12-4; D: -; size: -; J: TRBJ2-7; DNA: TGTGCCAGCAGTTTAATCCCCCAGGAGCAGTACTTC; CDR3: CASSLIPQEQYF
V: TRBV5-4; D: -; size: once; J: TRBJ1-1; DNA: TGTGCCAGCAGCTCCCCCCGGGGGGAGGGCACTGAAGCTTTCTTT; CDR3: CASSSPRGEGTEAFF
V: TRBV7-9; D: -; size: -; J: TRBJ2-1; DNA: TGTGCCAGCAGCGCCGACACGAGCTCCTACAATGAGCAGTTCTTC; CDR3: CASSADTSSYNEQFF
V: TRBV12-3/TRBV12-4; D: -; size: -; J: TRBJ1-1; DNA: TGTGCCAGCAGTTTGGGCTATAACACTGAAGCTTTCTTT; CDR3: CASSLGYNTEAFF
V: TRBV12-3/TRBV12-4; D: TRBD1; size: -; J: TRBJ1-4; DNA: TGTGCCAGCAGGGGACAGGTTAATGAAAAACTGTTTTTT; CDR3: CASRGQVNEKLFF
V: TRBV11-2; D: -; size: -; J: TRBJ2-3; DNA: TGTGCCAGCACCCCTCGTGGGGGCGCTAGCACAGATACGCAGTATTTT; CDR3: CASTPRGGASTDTQYF
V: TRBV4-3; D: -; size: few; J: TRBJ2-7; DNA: TGCGCCAGCAGCCAAGATGGTAGCGGCTACGAGCAGTACTTC; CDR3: CASSQDGSGYEQYF
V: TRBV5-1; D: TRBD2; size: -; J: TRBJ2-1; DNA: TGCGCCAGCAGCCCCGAACTAGCGTGGTCCGATGAGCAGTTCTTC; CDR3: CASSPELAWSDEQFF
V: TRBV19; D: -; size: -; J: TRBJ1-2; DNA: TGTGCCAGTAGTAACAGGGATGCGGTTTATGGCTACACCTTC; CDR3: CASSNRDAVYGYTF
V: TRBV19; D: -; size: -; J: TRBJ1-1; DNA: TGTGCCAGTAAACTAACGGGAACTGAAGCTTTCTTT; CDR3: CASKLTGTEAFF
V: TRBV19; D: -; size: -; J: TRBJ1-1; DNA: TGTGCCAGTAGTATCGGGGGGGGAGCTTTCTTT; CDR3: CASSIGGGAFF
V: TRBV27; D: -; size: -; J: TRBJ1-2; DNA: TGTGCCAGCAGTTTGGGCCATTCGGGGATGTTTGGCTACACCTTC; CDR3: CASSLGHSGMFGYTF
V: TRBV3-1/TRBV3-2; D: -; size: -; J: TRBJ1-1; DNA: TGTGCCAGCAGTCGGGGGGGGACCGCTTTCTTT; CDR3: CASSRGGTAFF
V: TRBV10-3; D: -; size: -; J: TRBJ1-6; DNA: TGTGCCATCAGGGGTCCGGGGGATAATTCACCCCTCCACTTT; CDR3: CAIRGPGDNSPLHF
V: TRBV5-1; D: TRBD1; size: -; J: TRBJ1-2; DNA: TGCGCCAGCAGCTCCGGTCTGCAGGGGGCTGGTGGCTACACCTTC; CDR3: CASSSGLQGAGGYTF
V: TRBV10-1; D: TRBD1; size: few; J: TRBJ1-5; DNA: TGCGCCAGCGAGCGACAGGGGGCATCTTATCAGCCCCAGCATTTT; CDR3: CASERQGASYQPQHF
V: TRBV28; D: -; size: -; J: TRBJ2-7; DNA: TGTGCCAGTCGGTCAGGGGTCTTGGAGCAGTACTTC; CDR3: CASRSGVLEQYF
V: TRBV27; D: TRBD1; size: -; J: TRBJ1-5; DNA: TGTGCCAGCAGTTTCATAGGGGACAGTGATCAGCCCCAGCATTTT; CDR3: CASSFIGDSDQPQHF
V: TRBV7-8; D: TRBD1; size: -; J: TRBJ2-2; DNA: TGTGCCAGCAGAAGAGGACAGGGGAGGTCGAACACCGGGGAGCTGTTTTTT; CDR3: CASRRGQGRSNTGELFF
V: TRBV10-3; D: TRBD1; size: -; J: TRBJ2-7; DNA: TGTGCCATCACCAATACGGCGAGGACAGGGGTCTACGAGCAGTACTTC; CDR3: CAITNTARTGVYEQYF
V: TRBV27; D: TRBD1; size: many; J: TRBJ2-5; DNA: TGTGCCACCTCGTGGACAGGGCCCCAAGAGACCCAGTACTTC; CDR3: CATSWTGPQETQYF
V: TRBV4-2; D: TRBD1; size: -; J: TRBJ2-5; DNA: TGTGCCAGCAGCCGGGGGGGACAGGGGGTAGTAGAGACCCAGTACTTC; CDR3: CASSRGGQGVVETQYF
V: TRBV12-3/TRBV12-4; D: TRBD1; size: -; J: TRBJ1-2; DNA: TGTGCCAGCACCCGGGACAGGGTAAATGGCTACACCTTC; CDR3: CASTRDRVNGYTF
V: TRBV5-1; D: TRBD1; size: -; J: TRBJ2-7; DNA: TGCGCCAGCAGCCCCGGGACAGACTCCTACGAGCAGTACTTC; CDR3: CASSPGTDSYEQYF
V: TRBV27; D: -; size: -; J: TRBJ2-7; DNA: TGTGCCAGCAGTCTCATTTCGGGGGAAAGGCAGTACTTC; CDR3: CASSLISGERQYF
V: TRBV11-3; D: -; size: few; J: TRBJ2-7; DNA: TGTGCCAGCAGCCCCTCGGGGGACAGAACCTACGAGCAGTACTTC; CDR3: CASSPSGDRTYEQYF